A single T cell receptor beta chain is shown here with its context. Sequencing was performed with immunoSEQ multiplex PCR; in TCRdb, only in-frame clones are kept and a portion is missing. Here the sample spans some 150,000 clones, around 80% being singletons. This sample is drawn from a study of blood T cell repertoires in COVID-19. Study as a whole: Acute and convalescent COVID-19 samples came from the United States, Italy and Spain. PBMCs, B-cell-depleted T cells, or T cells provided the cDNA or gDNA that made up the material.

V dropped 4 bases and J dropped 6; count of bases not matched to a gene: 8. Germline V gene data show CDR1 as MDHEN and CDR2 as SYDVKM. There are 15 residues in the CDR3. The V and J genes are TRBV28 and TRBJ1-1; 10 bases are shared with TRBD1. This sequence originates from a man in his 60s with acute or convalescent COVID-19. Sequences were obtained from peripheral blood. CDR3 in DNA: TGTGCCAGCAGTTCTTCCGGGACAGGGGATCCTGAAGCTTTCTTT. Translated, it gives CASSSSGTGDPEAFF.